This section outlines one T cell receptor beta chain sequence together with its context. Its antigen remains unidentified. The sample originates from a study of Ad26.COV2.S vaccination and SARS-CoV-2 variants. The assay was immunoSEQ multiplex PCR, and TCRdb's table has in-frame clones only and misses some. The profile shows just under 250,000 clones, over 75% of them singletons. Germline CDR1 and CDR2: LGHNA and YSLEER. Losses at the gene ends were 3 bases for V and 3 bases for J; bases not matched to a gene: 9. The CDR3 sequence is 16 residues long. Study-wide results and limits: The TCR-based breadth and depth measures might underestimate overall T cell responses.

Treatment noted: roughly 19 received Ad26.COV2.S at low or high dose, single or two shots; 5 received placebo; per-sample allocation not given. Repertoires come from day 63 after the first vaccine or placebo injection. The chain uses TRBV4-3 and TRBJ2-3; TRBD2 matches at 7 bases. The receptor was derived from a person between 18 and 60 years old who received the Ad26.COV2.S COVID-19 vaccine or a placebo. The sample here was peripheral blood, taken in a trial of Ad26.COV2.S vaccine versus placebo. The CDR3 bases are TGCGCCAGCAGCCAGGTGCTAGCGGAATATACAGATACGCAGTATTTT. It is translated as CASSQVLAEYTDTQYF.